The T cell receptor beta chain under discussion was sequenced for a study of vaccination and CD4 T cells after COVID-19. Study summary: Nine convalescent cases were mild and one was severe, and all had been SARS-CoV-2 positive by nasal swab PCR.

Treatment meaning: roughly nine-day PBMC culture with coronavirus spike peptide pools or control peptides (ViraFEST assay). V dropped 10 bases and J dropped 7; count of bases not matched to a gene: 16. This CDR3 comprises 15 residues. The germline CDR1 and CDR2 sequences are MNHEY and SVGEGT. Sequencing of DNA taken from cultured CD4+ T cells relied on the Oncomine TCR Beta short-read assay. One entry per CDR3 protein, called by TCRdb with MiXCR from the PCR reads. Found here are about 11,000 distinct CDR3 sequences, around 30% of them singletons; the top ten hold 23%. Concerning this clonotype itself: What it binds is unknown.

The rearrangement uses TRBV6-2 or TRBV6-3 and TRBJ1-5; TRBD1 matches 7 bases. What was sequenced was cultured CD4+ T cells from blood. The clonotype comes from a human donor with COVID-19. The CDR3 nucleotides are TGTGCCACCAACACCTACAGGGGTCAGAAGCAGCCCCAGCATTTT. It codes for CATNTYRGQKQPQHF.